This T cell receptor beta chain was recovered during a study of cytomegalovirus exposure and HLA in healthy donors. General observations from the study: Among TCR beta chains, those listed as cytomegalovirus-associated numbered over 150. A later analysis linked a missense variant in DCLRE1C to the trimming of TCR beta V and J genes. Being productive about 90% or about 30% of the time was typical of most TCR beta V segments in an earlier analysis.

As for this clone: The antigen is not known.

Trimming cost V 5 bases and J 2 bases, with 13 bases left between them. In germline, CDR1 is MDHEN, CDR2 SYDVKM. This CDR3 has 15 amino acids. Vbeta (60) and Jbeta (13) primers were used in the PCR. Sequenced by immunoSEQ multiplex PCR; TCRdb stores in-frame clones only, minus some. The sample includes some 190,000 clones, about nine tenths seen only once; the top ten take 1.3%. This clonotype was sampled from a man in his thirties or forties in good health and CMV-seronegative. This chain connects TRBV28 to TRBJ2-1; possible D gene TRBD2, 6 bases. The sample taken for sequencing was PBMCs. The CDR3 DNA reads TGTGCCAGCAGTGTAGCGGACCTTCCCTACAATGAGCAGTTCTTC. Translating gives CASSVADLPYNEQFF.